The next 30 T cell receptor beta chains were all read from a single sample in a study of T cell responses to AZD1222 COVID-19 vaccine. Generated by immunoSEQ multiplex PCR, the TCRdb table keeps only in-frame clones and is missing some. The sample holds about 110,000 clones, over 80% seen once. The source was peripheral blood, collected 28 days after the second AZD1222 dose. These receptors all come from an adult who received the AZD1222 COVID-19 vaccine.

CDR3 DNA sequence: TGTGCCGTACCGGTAGCGGGAGAATCCGAGCAGTACTTC. Protein: CAVPVAGESEQYF. The chain joins TRBV2 to TRBJ2-7, with TRBD2 identical over 9 bases. Unmatched junction bases numbered 11, after V lost 11 bases and J lost 6 bases. The CDR3 is made up of 13 amino acids. Germline assignment: CDR1 SNHLY and CDR2 FYNNEI.

The chain combines TRBV9 with TRBJ2-1, with 8 bases matching TRBD1. This CDR3 region has 16 residues. The V segment lost 1 base and the J segment 3 bases; nucleotides outside the gene matches: 6. Germline lookup yields CDR1 SGDLS and CDR2 YYNGEE. The CDR3 here is CASSVRGGQGYNEQFF. DNA for the CDR3: TGTGCCAGCAGCGTAAGGGGAGGACAGGGCTACAATGAGCAGTTCTTC.

The V and J genes are TRBV20-1 and TRBJ1-6; D ambiguous. V was pared by 3 bases and J by 7 bases, with 10 bases between. The CDR3 spans 13 residues. The V gene's germline CDR1 is DFQATT and CDR2 SNEGSKA (reference sequence). The CDR3 DNA is TGCAGTGCTAGTCGGAGGAACAATTCACCCCTCCACTTT. This codes for CSASRRNNSPLHF.

This sequence joins TRBV6-5 and TRBJ1-6, with 9 bases aligning to TRBD1. The V gene's germline CDR1 is MNHEY and CDR2 SVGAGI. With V trimmed by 0 bases and J by 10 bases, 7 bases remained unmatched. The CDR3 spans 16 residues. CDR3 protein: CASSYSTGTGSSPLHF. The CDR3 DNA reads as TGTGCCAGCAGTTACTCGACTGGGACAGGGTCCTCACCCCTCCACTTT.

In its sample, this clone was seen once. V usage is TRBV5-1 and J usage is TRBJ2-7; no definite D call. The CDR3 runs 14 residues. V lost 1 base to trimming and J lost 4 bases, with 12 bases between them. Germline assignment: CDR1 SGHRS and CDR2 YFSETQ. In DNA, the CDR3 is TGCGCCAGCAGCTTGTCTGGCAGTGGTTACGAGCAGTACTTC. This gives the protein CASSLSGSGYEQYF.

The rearrangement joins TRBV3-1 (or the pseudogene TRBV3-2) to TRBJ1-6, with D possibly matching TRBD1 (5 bases). From germline, CDR1 is LGHDT and CDR2 YNNKEL (reference sequence). With 0 bases removed from V and 6 bases from J, the gap between germline ends came to 12 bases. The CDR3 consists of 16 residues. CDR3 protein: CASSQDYQGRNSPLHF. In DNA form, the CDR3 reads TGTGCCAGCAGCCAAGATTACCAGGGACGTAATTCACCCCTCCACTTT.

The rearrangement uses TRBV6-4 and TRBJ1-6; possibly TRBD1 for D (5 bases). With 6 bases removed from V and 5 bases from J, the gap between germline ends came to 11 bases. Germline CDR1 MRHNA, CDR2 SNTAGT. The CDR3 consists of 14 residues. The DNA for the CDR3 is TGTGCCAGCAGCGTCGACAGCAATAATTCACCCCTCCACTTT. Its protein is CASSVDSNNSPLHF.

The CDR3 DNA reads TGTGCCAGCAGTCCCGGGGACAGGGGTTACGGCTACACCTTC. It encodes CASSPGDRGYGYTF. This chain links TRBV28 with TRBJ1-2; the match to TRBD1 covers 10 bases. Trimming took 5 bases from V and 8 from J; bases not matched to a gene: 8. Germline values: CDR1 MDHEN, CDR2 SYDVKM. This CDR3 comprises 14 residues.

This chain uses TRBV4-2 with TRBJ2-1; 10 bases align to TRBD2. The CDR3 is 17 residues long. Germline V lookup: CDR1 LGHNA, CDR2 YNFKEQ. The ends lost 2 bases at V and 0 bases at J; junction bases unmatched: 4. The CDR3 is CASSQRSGGSSYNEQFF. The CDR3 coding sequence is TGTGCCAGCAGCCAACGTAGCGGGGGGAGCTCCTACAATGAGCAGTTCTTC.

This clone was picked up one time. The V call is TRBV28, the J call TRBJ1-6, with TRBD1 matching 8 bases. Unmatched junction bases numbered 7, after V lost 5 bases and J lost 7 bases. Germline V CDR1 and CDR2: MDHEN, SYDVKM. This CDR3 spans 15 amino acids. CDR3 DNA sequence: TGTGCCAGCAGTACCTGGACAGGGCGAAATTCACCCCTCCACTTT. Encoded protein: CASSTWTGRNSPLHF.

This clone was found a few times. Here the CDR3 reads CASSPTGSESGANVLTF. Here the CDR3 DNA reads TGTGCCAGCAGCCCGACAGGGTCAGAATCTGGGGCCAACGTCCTGACTTTC. The rearrangement links TRBV5-4 to TRBJ2-6; 7 bases agree with TRBD1. The germline V gene has CDR1 SGHNT and CDR2 YYREEE (reference sequence). V was pared by 4 bases and J by 1 base, with 8 bases of the junction left unmatched. This CDR3 is 17 amino acids long. Filled out from reference TRBV5-4 and TRBJ2-6, the complete variable domain reads ETGVTQSPTHLIKTRGQQVTLRCSSQSGHNTVSWYQQALGQGPQFIFQYYREEENGRGNFPPRFSGLQFPNYSSELNVNALELDDSALYLCASSPTGSESGANVLTFGAGSRLTVL.

This chain joins TRBV6-5 and TRBJ2-7; D is undetermined. The CDR3 loop spans 13 amino acids. V dropped 2 bases and J dropped 2 bases, with 7 bases sitting between them. In germline, CDR1 is MNHEY, CDR2 SVGAGI. The CDR3 region is CASSYRATYEQYF. The CDR3 nucleotides read TGTGCCAGCAGTTACAGGGCTACCTACGAGCAGTACTTC.

This clone has a handful of counts. This sequence joins TRBV28 and TRBJ2-1, with TRBD1 as a possible D gene (5 bases). CDR1 and CDR2 (germline): MDHEN, SYDVKM. There are 15 residues in the CDR3. V was clipped by 5 bases and J by 0 bases, with 11 bases between them. The CDR3, as DNA: TGTGCCAGCAGTCCAGGAGACAGCTCCTACAATGAGCAGTTCTTC. It is translated as CASSPGDSSYNEQFF.

The chain has TRBV6-5 and TRBJ1-4; D not resolved. Per the germline V gene, CDR1 is MNHEY and CDR2 is SVGAGI. This CDR3 contains 15 residues. The V gene lost 3 bases and the J gene lost 6 bases, with 14 bases spanning the gap. This CDR3 reads CASSYRENDYEKLFF. For the CDR3, the DNA is TGTGCCAGCAGTTATAGGGAGAATGATTATGAAAAACTGTTTTTT.

The chain uses TRBV5-4 and TRBJ1-3; perhaps TRBD1 as D (5 bases). Germline CDR1 is SGHNT and CDR2 is YYREEE (reference sequence). CDR3 length equals 14 residues. V gave up 4 bases and J gave up 9 bases, with 17 bases separating them. The CDR3 protein is CASSIGTLGATIYF. The CDR3 bases are TGTGCCAGCAGCATCGGGACCCTTGGAGCCACCATATATTTT.

CDR3: CASSLRNSPLHF. The CDR3 coding sequence is TGTGCCAGCAGTCTCAGAAATTCACCCCTCCACTTT. This sequence joins TRBV11-2 and TRBJ1-6; no definite D call. Per germline, CDR1 SGHAT and CDR2 FQNNGV. Deletions cut 6 bases from V and 7 bases from J, with 7 bases between. The CDR3 extends over 12 amino acids. The variable domain in full, completed from reference TRBV11-2 and TRBJ1-6, reads EAGVAQSPRYKIIEKRQSVAFWCNPISGHATLYWYQQILGQGPKLLIQFQNNGVVDDSQLPKDRFSAERLKGVDSTLKIQPAKLEDSAVYLCASSLRNSPLHFGNGTRLTVT.

CDR3 bases: TGTGCCAGCAGGAATCCGGGGCTCTCTAGCACAGATACGCAGTATTTT. Amino acids: CASRNPGLSSTDTQYF. The chain is built from TRBV28 and TRBJ2-3; D may be TRBD1 or TRBD2 (5 bases each). Germline CDR1 reads MDHEN; CDR2 reads SYDVKM. V lost 6 bases to trimming and J lost 0 bases, with 16 bases between them. CDR3 length: 16 residues.

J is TRBJ2-2 and V is TRBV20-1, with 10 bases matching TRBD1. Germline trimming cut 3 bases from V and 6 bases from J; bases unmatched to any gene: 4. The V gene's germline CDR1 is DFQATT and CDR2 SNEGSKA (reference sequence). CDR3 size: 14 residues. Here the CDR3 reads CSASDRGRSGELFF. In nucleotides, the CDR3 is TGCAGTGCTAGTGACAGGGGGCGTTCCGGGGAGCTGTTTTTT.

The genes are TRBV18 and TRBJ1-1; 8 bases map to TRBD1. Germline V gives CDR1 KGHSH, CDR2 LQKENI. The V and J ends lost 6 bases and 0 bases, in that order; junction bases with no gene match: 6. The CDR3 is made up of 15 amino acids. For the CDR3, the DNA is TGTGCCAGCTCGGACAGGGCAAATTTGAACACTGAAGCTTTCTTT. Residues: CASSDRANLNTEAFF.

CDR3 loop: CASSLGRGSSPLHF. The CDR3 nucleotides read TGTGCCAGCAGTTTAGGCAGGGGGAGTTCACCCCTCCACTTT. The V call is TRBV27, the J call TRBJ1-6; 7 bases match TRBD1. The ends lost 2 bases at V and 9 bases at J; junction bases unmatched: 4. This CDR3 region has 14 residues. Germline CDR1 MNHEY, CDR2 SMNVEV (reference sequence).

CDR3 DNA: TGTGCCAGCAGCGGGGGGGACTCTCGTCATCAGCCCCAGCATTTT. This codes for CASSGGDSRHQPQHF. The chain combines TRBV5-8 with TRBJ1-5, with TRBD1 as a possible D gene (5 bases). The CDR3 totals 15 residues. V was clipped by 4 bases and J by 5 bases, with 16 bases between them. The V gene's germline CDR1 is SGHTS and CDR2 YDEGEE.

The V and J genes are TRBV30 and TRBJ2-7; D gene unclear. V was cut by 0 bases and J by 7 bases, with 13 bases left in between. Per germline, CDR1 GTSNPN and CDR2 SVGIG (reference sequence). The CDR3 extends over 13 amino acids. As DNA, the CDR3 is TGTGCCTGGAGTGTACGATCTGGGTTGGAGCAGTACTTC. This gives the protein CAWSVRSGLEQYF.

The chain recombines TRBV30 with TRBJ2-7; D is perhaps TRBD1 (6 bases). V dropped 3 bases and J dropped 3 bases, with 12 bases sitting between them. This CDR3 has 13 residues. Germline loops: CDR1 GTSNPN, CDR2 SVGIG (reference sequence). The CDR3 coding sequence is TGTGCCTGGAGCGGACAGATGAACTACGAGCAGTACTTC. This encodes CAWSGQMNYEQYF.

This chain connects TRBV6-2 or TRBV6-3 to TRBJ2-1, with 7 bases identical to TRBD2. This CDR3 is 19 amino acids long. Germline V gene lookup returns CDR1 MNHEY and CDR2 SVGEGT. V trimming: 0 bases; J trimming: 2 bases; junction bases outside the gene matches: 13. The chain's CDR3 is CASSYSIFPGGSPYNEQFF. The DNA for the CDR3 is TGTGCCAGCAGTTACTCAATCTTTCCGGGCGGGAGTCCCTACAATGAGCAGTTCTTC.

A word on this clone: Compared with germline, one end of the junction differs, possibly owing to a read error. The V call is TRBV7-9, the J call TRBJ2-5; D unclear. The CDR3 extends over 12 amino acids. CDR1 is SEHNR, CDR2 FQNEAQ, per germline (reference sequence). CDR3 nucleotides: TGTGCCAGCAGCTCTGGCGGCCTTGTCCCCGACTTC. As protein: CASSSGGLVPDF.

J is TRBJ2-5 and V is TRBV12-2; TRBD2, the D gene given by the table, was not confirmed from the DNA. TRBV12-2 is classified as a pseudogene. The CDR3 has 14 amino acids. CDR3 in amino acids: CARPPGGDQETQYF. DNA of the CDR3: TGTGCAAGACCACCCGGGGGGGATCAGGAGACCCAGTACTTC.

The J gene is TRBJ1-4, the V gene TRBV2, with TRBD1 matching 10 bases. The J segment lost 6 bases and the V segment lost 5 bases, leaving 3 bases of the junction unmatched. In germline, CDR1 is SNHLY, CDR2 FYNNEI. The CDR3 has 14 amino acids. For the CDR3, the DNA is TGTGCCAGCAGTCGGGACAGGGGTGATGAAAAACTGTTTTTT. Translating it yields CASSRDRGDEKLFF.

V and J are TRBV5-1 and TRBJ2-2; D unresolved. Germline values: CDR1 SGHRS, CDR2 YFSETQ. The CDR3 sequence is 9 residues long. V gave up 7 bases and J gave up 6 bases, with 1 base separating them. The CDR3 loop is CASPGELFF. DNA of the CDR3: TGCGCCAGCCCCGGGGAGCTGTTTTTT.

The rearrangement links TRBV15 to TRBJ2-5; weak D call: TRBD1 (6 bases). Trimming removed 0 bases at V and 1 base at J, with 9 bases between. The CDR3 contains 15 residues. Germline values: CDR1 LNHNV, CDR2 YYDKDF (reference sequence). The CDR3 loop reads CATSRDMGAQETQYF. The CDR3 DNA is TGTGCCACCAGCAGAGATATGGGGGCCCAAGAGACCCAGTACTTC.

The chain links TRBV25-1 to TRBJ2-5; the D gene is possibly TRBD2 (5 bases). Germline loops: CDR1 MGHDK, CDR2 SYGVNS. V was shortened by 5 bases and J by 5 bases, with 12 bases between the two germline ends. The length of the CDR3 is 13 residues. The CDR3 sequence is CASSLGVEETQYF. CDR3 DNA: TGTGCCAGCAGTTTGGGAGTAGAGGAGACCCAGTACTTC. Variable domain in full (rest from reference TRBV25-1 and TRBJ2-5): EADIYQTPRYLVIGTGKKITLECSQTMGHDKMYWYQQDPGMELHLIHYSYGVNSTEKGDLSSESTVSRIRTEHFPLTLESARPSHTSQYLCASSLGVEETQYFGPGTRLLVL.